This T cell receptor beta chain originates from a study of CD8 T cells in ankylosing spondylitis. The study, taken as a whole, reports: Earlier studies detected some motif variants in reactive arthritis synovial fluid and blood. In ankylosing spondylitis blood, a motif of fewer than 10 highly homologous TCR beta variants appeared characteristic.

Germline CDR1 and CDR2: SEHNR and FQNEAQ (reference sequence). The CDR3 is 16 residues long. V lost 5 bases and J lost 3, with 20 bases in between. With respect to this clonotype: Its antigen is not known.

Quantitative 5'-RACE was performed with molecular barcodes, and it yielded the TCR beta libraries. TCRdb fed the 5' RACE reads into MiXCR, producing one record per CDR3 protein. The sample carries about 160,000 distinct CDR3 sequences, roughly 10% recorded once. Input material: blood, either unsorted or a sorted T cell fraction (not recorded which). This sequence joins TRBV7-9 and TRBJ2-7; no firm D call. This receptor was identified in a female donor with ankylosing spondylitis or in good health (not recorded which). The chain's CDR3 is CASSPGHGRSYYEQYF. For the CDR3, the DNA is TGTGCCAGCAGCCCAGGTCATGGCAGGAGCTACTACGAGCAGTACTTC.